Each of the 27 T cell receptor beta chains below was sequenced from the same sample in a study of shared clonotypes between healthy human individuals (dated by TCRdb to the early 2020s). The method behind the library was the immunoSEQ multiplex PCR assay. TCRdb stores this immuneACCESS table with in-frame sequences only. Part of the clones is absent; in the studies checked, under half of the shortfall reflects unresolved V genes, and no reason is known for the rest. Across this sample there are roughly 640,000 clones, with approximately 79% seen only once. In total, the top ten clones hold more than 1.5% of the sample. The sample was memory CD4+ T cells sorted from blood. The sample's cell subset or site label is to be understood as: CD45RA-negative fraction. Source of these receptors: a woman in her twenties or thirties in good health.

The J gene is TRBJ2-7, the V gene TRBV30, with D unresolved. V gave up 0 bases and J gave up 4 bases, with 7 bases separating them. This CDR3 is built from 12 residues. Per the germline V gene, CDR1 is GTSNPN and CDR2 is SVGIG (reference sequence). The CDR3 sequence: CAWSVTLYEQYF. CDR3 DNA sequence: TGTGCCTGGAGTGTAACCCTATACGAGCAGTACTTC.

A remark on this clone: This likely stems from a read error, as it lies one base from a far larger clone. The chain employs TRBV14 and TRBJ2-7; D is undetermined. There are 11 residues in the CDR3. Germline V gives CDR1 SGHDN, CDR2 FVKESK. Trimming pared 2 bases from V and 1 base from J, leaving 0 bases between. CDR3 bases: TGTGCCAGCAGCCAATCCTACGAGCAGTACTTC. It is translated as CASSQSYEQYF. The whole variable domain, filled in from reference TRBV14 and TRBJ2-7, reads EAGVTQFPSHSVIEKGQTVTLRCDPISGHDNLYWYRRVMGKEIKFLLHFVKESKQDESGMPNNRFLAERTGGTYSTLKVQPAELEDSGVYFCASSQSYEQYFGPGTRLTVT.

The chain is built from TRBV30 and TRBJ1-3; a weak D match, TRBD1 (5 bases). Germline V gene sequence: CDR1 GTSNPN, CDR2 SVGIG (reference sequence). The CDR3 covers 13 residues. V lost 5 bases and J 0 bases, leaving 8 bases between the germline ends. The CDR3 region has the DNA TGTGCCTGGGACAGCCTCTCTGGAAACACCATATATTTT. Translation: CAWDSLSGNTIYF.

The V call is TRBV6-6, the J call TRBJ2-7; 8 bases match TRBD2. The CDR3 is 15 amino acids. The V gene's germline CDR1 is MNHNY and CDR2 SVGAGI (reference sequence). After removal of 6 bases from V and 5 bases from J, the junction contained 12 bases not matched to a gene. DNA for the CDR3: TGTGCCAGCAGACTCGAGGCGGGAGGATTCCACGAGCAGTACTTC. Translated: CASRLEAGGFHEQYF.

The CDR3 sequence is CASSEGRYGYTF. The CDR3 DNA is TGTGCCAGCAGCGAGGGACGATATGGCTACACCTTC. This sequence joins TRBV9 and TRBJ1-2; tentative D call: TRBD1 (5 bases). Germline V gene sequence: CDR1 SGDLS, CDR2 YYNGEE. Trimming removed 3 bases from V and 5 bases from J, with 8 bases in between. The CDR3 spans 12 residues.

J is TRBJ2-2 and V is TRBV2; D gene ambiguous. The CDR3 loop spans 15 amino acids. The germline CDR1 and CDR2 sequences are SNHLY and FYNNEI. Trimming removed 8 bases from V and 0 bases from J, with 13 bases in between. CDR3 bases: TGTGCCAGCGCTTCCTTAACCTCGAACACCGGGGAGCTGTTTTTT. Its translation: CASASLTSNTGELFF.

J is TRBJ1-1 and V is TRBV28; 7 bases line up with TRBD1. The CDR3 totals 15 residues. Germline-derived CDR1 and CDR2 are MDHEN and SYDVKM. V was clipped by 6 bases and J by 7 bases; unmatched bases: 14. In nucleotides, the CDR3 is TGTGCCAGCAGGACCCCTGGAAGGGGGCAGGGTGAAGCTTTCTTT. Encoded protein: CASRTPGRGQGEAFF. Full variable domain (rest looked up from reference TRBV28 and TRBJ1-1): DVKVTQSSRYLVKRTGEKVFLECVQDMDHENMFWYRQDPGLGLRLIYFSYDVKMKEKGDIPEGYSVSREKKERFSLILESASTNQTSMYLCASRTPGRGQGEAFFGQGTRLTVV.

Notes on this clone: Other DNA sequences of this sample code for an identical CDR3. The chain's CDR3 is CASSSGARGDTQYF. CDR3 DNA sequence: TGCGCCAGCAGCTCAGGGGCAAGGGGAGATACGCAGTATTTT. The chain has TRBV5-1 and TRBJ2-3, with D perhaps TRBD1 (6 bases). CDR1 is SGHRS and CDR2 is YFSETQ in the germline V gene. Trimming pared 3 bases from V and 5 bases from J, leaving 13 bases between. There are 14 residues in the CDR3.

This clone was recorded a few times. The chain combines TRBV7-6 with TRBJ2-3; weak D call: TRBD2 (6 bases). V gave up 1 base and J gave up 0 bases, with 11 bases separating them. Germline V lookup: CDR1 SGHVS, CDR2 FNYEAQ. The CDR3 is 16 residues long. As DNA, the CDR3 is TGTGCCAGCAGCTTAGGCGCCGGACTAAGCACAGATACGCAGTATTTT. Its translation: CASSLGAGLSTDTQYF.

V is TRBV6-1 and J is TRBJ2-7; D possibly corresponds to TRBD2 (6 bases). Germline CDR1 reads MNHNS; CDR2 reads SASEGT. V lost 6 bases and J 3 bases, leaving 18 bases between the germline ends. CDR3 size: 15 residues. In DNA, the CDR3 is TGTGCCAGCAGGGACGGGAGCCCCCCAGACTACGAGCAGTACTTC. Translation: CASRDGSPPDYEQYF.

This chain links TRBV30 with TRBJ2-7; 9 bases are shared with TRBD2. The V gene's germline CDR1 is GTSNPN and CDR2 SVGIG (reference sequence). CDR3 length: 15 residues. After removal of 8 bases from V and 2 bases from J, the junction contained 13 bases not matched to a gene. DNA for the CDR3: TGTGCCCGTGCCCATAGCGGGAGTTCTCCCTACGAGCAGTACTTC. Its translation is CARAHSGSSPYEQYF.

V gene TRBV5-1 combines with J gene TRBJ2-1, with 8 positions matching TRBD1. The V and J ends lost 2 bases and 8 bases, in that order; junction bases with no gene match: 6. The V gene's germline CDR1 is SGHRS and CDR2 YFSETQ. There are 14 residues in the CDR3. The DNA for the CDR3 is TGCGCCAGCAGCTTCGACAGGGGCGACGATGAGCAGTTCTTC. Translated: CASSFDRGDDEQFF.

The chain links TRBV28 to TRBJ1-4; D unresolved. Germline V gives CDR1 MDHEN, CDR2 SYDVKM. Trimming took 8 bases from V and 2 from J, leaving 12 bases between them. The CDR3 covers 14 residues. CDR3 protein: CASVLSGTNEKLFF. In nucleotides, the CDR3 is TGTGCCAGCGTATTGTCAGGCACTAATGAAAAACTGTTTTTT.

The CDR3 protein is CSLKTVQETQYF. CDR3 coding DNA: TGCAGCCTAAAGACAGTACAAGAGACCCAGTACTTC. The chain joins TRBV29-1 to TRBJ2-5; D is possibly TRBD1 (5 bases). With 8 bases removed from V and 2 bases from J, the gap between germline ends came to 12 bases. The CDR3 runs to 12 residues. CDR1 and CDR2 from the germline V gene are SQVTM and ANQGSEA.

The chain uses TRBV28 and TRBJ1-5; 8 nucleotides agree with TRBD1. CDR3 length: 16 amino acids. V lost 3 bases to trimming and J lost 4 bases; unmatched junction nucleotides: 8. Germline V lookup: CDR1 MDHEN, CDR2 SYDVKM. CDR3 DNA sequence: TGTGCCAGCAGTTTCCCAGGACAGGGTTTAAATCAGCCCCAGCATTTT. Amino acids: CASSFPGQGLNQPQHF.

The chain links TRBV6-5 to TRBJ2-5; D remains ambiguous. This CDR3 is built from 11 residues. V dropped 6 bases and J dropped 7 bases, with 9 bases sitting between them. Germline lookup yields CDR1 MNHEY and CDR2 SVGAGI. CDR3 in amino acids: CASSSTGTQYF. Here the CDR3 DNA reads TGTGCCAGCAGCTCGACGGGGACCCAGTACTTC.

This chain's CDR3 is CASSYSAVRGNEQFF. As DNA, the CDR3 is TGTGCCAGCAGTTACTCCGCCGTTCGGGGCAATGAGCAGTTCTTC. V usage is TRBV6-5 and J usage is TRBJ2-1, with D possibly being TRBD2 (5 bases). Trimming took off 0 bases at V and 6 bases at J, with 12 bases between the two ends. Germline CDR1 and CDR2: MNHEY and SVGAGI. The CDR3 consists of 15 residues.

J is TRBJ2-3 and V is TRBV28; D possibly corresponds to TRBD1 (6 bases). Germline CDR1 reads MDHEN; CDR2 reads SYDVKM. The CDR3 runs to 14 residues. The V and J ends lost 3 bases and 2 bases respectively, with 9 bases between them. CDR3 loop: CASSFTGFTDTQYF. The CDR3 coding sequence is TGTGCCAGCAGTTTCACAGGGTTCACAGATACGCAGTATTTT.

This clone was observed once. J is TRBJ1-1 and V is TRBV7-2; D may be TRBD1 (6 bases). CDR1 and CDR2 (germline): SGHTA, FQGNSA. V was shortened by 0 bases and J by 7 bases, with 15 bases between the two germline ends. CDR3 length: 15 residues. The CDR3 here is CASSLATGLRGEAFF. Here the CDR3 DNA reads TGTGCCAGCAGCTTAGCTACAGGGCTCCGGGGTGAAGCTTTCTTT.

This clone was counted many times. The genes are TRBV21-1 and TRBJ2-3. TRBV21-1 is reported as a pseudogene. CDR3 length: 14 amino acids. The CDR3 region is CASSKECSTDTQYF. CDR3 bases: TGTGCCAGCAGCAAAGAATGTAGCACAGATACGCAGTATTTT.

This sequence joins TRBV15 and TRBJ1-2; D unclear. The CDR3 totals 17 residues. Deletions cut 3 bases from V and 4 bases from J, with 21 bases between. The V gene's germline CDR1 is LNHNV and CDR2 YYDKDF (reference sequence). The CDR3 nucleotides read TGTGCCACCAGCAGCGGTGACACCTCCGTCCTGGGCTATGGCTACACCTTC. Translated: CATSSGDTSVLGYGYTF.

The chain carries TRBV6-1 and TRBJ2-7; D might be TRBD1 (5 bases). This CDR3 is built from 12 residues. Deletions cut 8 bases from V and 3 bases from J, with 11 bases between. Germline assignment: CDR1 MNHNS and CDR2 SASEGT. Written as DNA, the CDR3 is TGTGCCAGCGAAAGGGGTATCTACGAGCAGTACTTC. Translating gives CASERGIYEQYF.

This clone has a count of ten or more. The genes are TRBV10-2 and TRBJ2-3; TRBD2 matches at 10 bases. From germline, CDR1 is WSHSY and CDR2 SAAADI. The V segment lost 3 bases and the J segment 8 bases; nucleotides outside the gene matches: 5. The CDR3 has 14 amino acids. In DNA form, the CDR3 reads TGCGCCAGCAGTGAAGCGGGAGGGTCGGCTACGCAGTATTTT. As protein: CASSEAGGSATQYF.

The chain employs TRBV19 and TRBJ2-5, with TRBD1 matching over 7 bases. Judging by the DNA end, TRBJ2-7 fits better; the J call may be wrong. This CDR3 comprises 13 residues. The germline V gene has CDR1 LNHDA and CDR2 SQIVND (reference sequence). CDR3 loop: CASRDSQTYEQYF. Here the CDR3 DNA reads TGTGCCAGCAGGGACAGCCAAACCTACGAGCAGTACTTC.

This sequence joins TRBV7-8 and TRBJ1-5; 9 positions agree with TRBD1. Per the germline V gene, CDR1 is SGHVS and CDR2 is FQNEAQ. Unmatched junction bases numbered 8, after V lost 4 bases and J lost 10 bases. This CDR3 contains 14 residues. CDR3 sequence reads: CASSSSTGGRPQHF. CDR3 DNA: TGTGCCAGCAGCTCTTCGACAGGGGGGAGACCCCAGCATTTT.

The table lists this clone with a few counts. The CDR3 nucleotides read TGTGCCAGCAGCTTACTCCCCCTCTCGCCCTCCGGGAAAGACACCGGGGAGCTGTTTTTT. Translating gives CASSLLPLSPSGKDTGELFF. The V and J genes are TRBV7-7 and TRBJ2-2; the D gene is possibly TRBD2 (5 bases). Germline values: CDR1 SSHAT, CDR2 FNYEAQ (reference sequence). There are 20 residues in the CDR3. Between the trimmed V and J ends, which lost 2 bases and 3 bases, there was a span of 25 bases.

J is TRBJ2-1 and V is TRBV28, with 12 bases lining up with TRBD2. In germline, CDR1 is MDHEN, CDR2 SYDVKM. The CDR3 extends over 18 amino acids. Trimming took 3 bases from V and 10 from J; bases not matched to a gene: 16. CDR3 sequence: CASSFPGLAGPSSEEQFF. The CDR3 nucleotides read TGTGCCAGCAGTTTCCCGGGACTAGCGGGCCCGTCCTCTGAGGAGCAGTTCTTC.